Only one count was recorded for the clone carrying this T cell receptor (beta chain). The antigen remains undetermined. The record originates from a study of T cells in localized non-small cell lung cancer. Study results and caveats: Median detection of top 100 tumor clones in adjacent lung was over 45 clones. A raised T cell density in blood coincided with lengthier overall survival. Sequencing covered just one tumor region, so heterogeneity cannot be ruled out.

Trimming shortened V by 3 bases and J by 4 bases, and 9 bases separated the two germline ends. The germline V gene has CDR1 SGHTA and CDR2 FQGNSA. CDR3 length: 14 residues. TCRdb's table, derived via immunoSEQ multiplex PCR, lists solely in-frame clones and lacks some. The sample lists tens of thousands of clones; 70% to 90% were seen once. V usage is TRBV7-2 and J usage is TRBJ2-2; D gene ambiguous. This sequence originates from a woman between 35 and 75 years old with stage II squamous cell lung carcinoma. The sequenced sample was PBMCs, obtained before any cancer treatment. DNA of the CDR3: TGTGCCAGCAGCTTCGAACTTTTCACCGGGGAGCTGTTTTTT. Residues: CASSFELFTGELFF.